The rows below give T cell receptor beta chains drawn from one sample of a study of cytomegalovirus exposure and HLA in healthy donors. Repertoires were generated with immunoSEQ multiplex PCR, while TCRdb's copy carries only in-frame clones and drops some. The table records about 140,000 clones, almost 85% of them present only once. Sequencing input: PBMCs. The source of these receptors is a woman in her thirties in good health and CMV-seronegative. Both conserved end residues are part of each CDR3. The order of the fields is V gene, CDR3 protein.

>TRBV7-2
CASSTTGGGGYEQYF
>TRBV7-3
CASSADRNNEQFF
>TRBV11-2
CASSFGQLNTEAFF
>TRBV6-5
CASSRGQGYEQYF
>TRBV6-5
CASSYRDRGSLEQFF
>TRBV29-1
CSVFSGDDTGELFF
>TRBV9
CASSPQPVSPQNTIYF
>TRBV11-3
CASSLDAYRVGNQPQHF
>TRBV5-1
CASSFSAGNTEAFF
>TRBV9
CASSVEGDSYNEQFF
>TRBV2
CASSAGNTEAFF
>TRBV7-3
CASSTRTGGGFGYTF
>TRBV28
CASNRGNLNTEAFF
>TRBV11-3
CASSLDLHTEAFF
>TRBV4-3
CASSLTARSNYGYTF
>TRBV10-3
CAIPSGVRGYTF
>TRBV5-1
CASALGQGYEQYF
>TRBV9
CASSERVQGEVGGYTF
>TRBV5-1
CASSTSGGYNEQFF
>TRBV28
CASRKQGLGSNQPQHF
>TRBV9
CASSRTGGRDTDTQYF
>TRBV15
CATSRGGDRGPEQYF
>TRBV2
CASRTGVQYF
>TRBV7-9
CASSQPTSGTGDTGELFF
>TRBV28
CASSLTTGRGYTF
>TRBV30
CAWRGQGHTEAFF
>TRBV30
CAWSVLGPRHGYTF
>TRBV30
CAWSPYSTKQFF
>TRBV2
CASSEGTGAINYGYTF
>TRBV7-2
CASSLRAGRGTDTQYF
>TRBV10-3
CAISTNMRTRSSTDTQYF
>TRBV7-8
CASSSGTSRTEAFF
>TRBV28
CASSASNQPQHF
>TRBV6-1
CASKGDRGVGEKLFF
>TRBV5-1
CASSLLGAGGQETQYF
>TRBV7-6
CASSLYRDNEKLFF
>TRBV5-1
CASSSRTEATNEKLFF
>TRBV2
CASSVTGGRDTQYF
>TRBV5-1
CASSNGLGSLTDTQYF
>TRBV11-2
CASRFTTGYDQETQYF
>TRBV7-9
CASSLRQDNEKLFF
>TRBV19
CASSIANYGYTF
>TRBV9
CASSVGDLQFF
>TRBV7-2
CASSLYLASNIQYF
>TRBV5-1
CASTRGGTDTQYF
>TRBV2
CASIRERPSPLHF
>TRBV6-5
CASKPGTGRNYGYTF
>TRBV4-1
CASSQDPGIDFSGNTIYF
>TRBV29-1
CSARTGGAETQYF
>TRBV5-1
CASSLLLPNTEAFF
>TRBV2
CASSTGTGPYEQYF
>TRBV7-9
CASSLVLGLAGGREDEQFF
>TRBV28
CASSSPDRGFQPQHF
>TRBV4-2
CASSPKLLTSTNEKLFF
>TRBV7-3
CASSLGGQHSNEQFF